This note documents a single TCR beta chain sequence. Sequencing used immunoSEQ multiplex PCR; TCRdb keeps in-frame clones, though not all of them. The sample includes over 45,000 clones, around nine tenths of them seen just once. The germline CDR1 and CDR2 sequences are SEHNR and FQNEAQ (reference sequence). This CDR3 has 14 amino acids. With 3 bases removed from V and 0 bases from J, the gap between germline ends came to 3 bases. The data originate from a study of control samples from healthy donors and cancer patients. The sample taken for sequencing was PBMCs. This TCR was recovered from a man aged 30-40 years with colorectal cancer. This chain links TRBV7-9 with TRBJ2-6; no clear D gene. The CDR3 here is CASSLSSGANVLTF. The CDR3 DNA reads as TGTGCCAGCAGCTTGAGCTCTGGGGCCAACGTCCTGACTTTC.